This T cell receptor (beta chain) stems from a study of OX40 agonist ivuxolimab in advanced cancers. Study-wide context: Ivuxolimab was an agonistic, fully human IgG2 monoclonal antibody directed against OX40 (CD134), a costimulatory receptor. Intravenous ivuxolimab was administered to patients every 2 weeks at six dose levels: 0.01, 0.1, 0.3, 1.5, 3 and 10 mg/kg. Of the approximately 53 patients in dose escalation, about 20 had hepatocellular carcinoma, about 15 had melanoma, 9 had renal cell carcinoma and 9 had head and neck cancer. In the dose-escalation cohort, 70% to 85% of patients were male, and the mean age was around 60 years, with a range of about 23 to 90. Patients were allowed to have had prior anti-PD-1, anti-PD-L1 or anti-CTLA-4 therapy, and approximately 40% of the dose-escalation patients had previously received checkpoint inhibitors. Three dose-escalation patients achieved partial responses, one with hepatocellular carcinoma and two with cutaneous melanoma. The purpose of peripheral TCRbeta sequencing was to test whether ivuxolimab changed TCR sequence diversity and led to clonal T-cell expansion. The paper covers the monotherapy dose-escalation part of the phase I ivuxolimab trial, which included N ≈ 50 patients. Overall study outcomes, separate from this receptor: After ivuxolimab, CD8+ T cells had more expanded clones than CD4+ T cells on average. At doses from 0.1 to 3.0 mg/kg, clonal expansion was seen in both CD4+ and CD8+ blood T cells between baseline and week 6. In partial responders in the 0.1-3.0 mg/kg groups, normalized peripheral clonal expansion was found to be among the lowest, especially among CD8+ T cells. The antigen specificity of the clonally expanded peripheral T cells was not determined. Low levels of normalized T-cell clonal expansion were also seen in some patients who did not respond.

Patients with autoimmune disease history or receiving systemic immunosuppression were excluded from the trial. In every dose cohort, peripheral blood was drawn for TCR sequencing at baseline, cycle 4 day 1, and cycle 7 day 1. The samples were taken from a phase I, first-in-human, multicenter, open-label dose-escalation trial of ivuxolimab. Adults with locally advanced or metastatic melanoma, renal cell carcinoma, hepatocellular carcinoma or head and neck squamous cell carcinoma were enrolled in the trial. CD4+ and CD8+ T cells were sorted separately from peripheral blood before TCR sequencing. V lost 11 bases and J lost 7 bases; the stretch between them is 21 bases long. Taken from cysteine to phenylalanine, the CDR3 has 13 residues. The only DNA kept is the CDR3, 39 bases in frame from the first base. The CDR1 and CDR2 encoded by the germline V gene are MNHEY and SVGAGI. Note on this clone: Its antigen specificity is not known. Per-nucleotide qualities are absent, and no much larger clonotype sits a single base away.

Genomic DNA was extracted from sorted cells for sequencing of the TCRbeta CDR3 region. The immunoSEQ Assay was used to sequence the TCRbeta CDR3 regions. This is the immuneACCESS table as TCRdb keeps it, with only in-frame sequences that have V and J called. A part of the clones is gone; compared with another copy, unresolved V genes explain less than half, and the rest is unexplained. For this sample there are some 52,000 clones; about 93% appear just once. The ten most abundant clones make up approximately 25% of the sample. This TCR came from an adult with an advanced solid tumor such as melanoma, head and neck, liver or kidney cancer. The chain couples TRBV6-5 to TRBJ2-7, and TRBD2 may be the D gene, going by 5 matching bases. The sample was CD4+ or CD8+ T cells sorted from blood, taken in a trial of the OX40 agonist ivuxolimab. The nucleotides are TGTGCCTCCCGGAGCAGGACCACGGGGGAGCAGTACTTC. This yields the protein CASRSRTTGEQYF.